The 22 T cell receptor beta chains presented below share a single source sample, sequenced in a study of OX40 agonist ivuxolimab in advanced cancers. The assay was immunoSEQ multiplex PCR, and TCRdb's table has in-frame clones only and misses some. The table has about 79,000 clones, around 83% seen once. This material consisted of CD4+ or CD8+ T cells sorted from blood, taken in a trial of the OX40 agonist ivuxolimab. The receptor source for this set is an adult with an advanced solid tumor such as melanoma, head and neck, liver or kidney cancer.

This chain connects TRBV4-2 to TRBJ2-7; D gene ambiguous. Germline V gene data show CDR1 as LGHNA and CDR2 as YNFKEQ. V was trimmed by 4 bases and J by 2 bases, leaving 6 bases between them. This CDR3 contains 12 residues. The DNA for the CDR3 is TGTGCCAGCAGCCTTTTACCCTACGAGCAGTACTTC. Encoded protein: CASSLLPYEQYF.

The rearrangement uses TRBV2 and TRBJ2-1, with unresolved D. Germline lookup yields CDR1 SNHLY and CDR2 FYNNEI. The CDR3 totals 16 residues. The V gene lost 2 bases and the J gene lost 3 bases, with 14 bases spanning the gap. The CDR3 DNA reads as TGTGCCAGCAGTGAATCCGGCCGTCCAGACTACAATGAGCAGTTCTTC. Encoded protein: CASSESGRPDYNEQFF.

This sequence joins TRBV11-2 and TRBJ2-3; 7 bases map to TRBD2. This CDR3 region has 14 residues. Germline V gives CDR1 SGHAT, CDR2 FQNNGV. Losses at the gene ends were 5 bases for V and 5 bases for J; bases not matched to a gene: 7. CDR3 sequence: CASSARTSGDTQYF. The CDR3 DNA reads TGTGCCAGCAGCGCAAGGACTAGTGGAGATACGCAGTATTTT.

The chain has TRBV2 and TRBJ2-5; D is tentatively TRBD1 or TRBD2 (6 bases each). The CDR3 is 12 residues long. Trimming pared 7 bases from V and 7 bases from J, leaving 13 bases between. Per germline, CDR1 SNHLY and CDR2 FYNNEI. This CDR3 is CASMGGGGTQYF. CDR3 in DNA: TGTGCCAGCATGGGAGGAGGGGGGACCCAGTACTTC.

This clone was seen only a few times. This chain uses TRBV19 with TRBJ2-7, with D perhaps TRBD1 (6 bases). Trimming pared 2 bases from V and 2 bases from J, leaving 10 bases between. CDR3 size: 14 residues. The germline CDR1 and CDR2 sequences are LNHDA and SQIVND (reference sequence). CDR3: CASSIRQGTYEQYF. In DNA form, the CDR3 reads TGTGCCAGTAGTATACGGCAGGGGACCTACGAGCAGTACTTC.

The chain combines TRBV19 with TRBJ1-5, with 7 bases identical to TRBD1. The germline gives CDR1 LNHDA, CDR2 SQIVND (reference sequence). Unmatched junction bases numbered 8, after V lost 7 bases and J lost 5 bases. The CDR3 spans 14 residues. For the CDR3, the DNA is TGTGCCAGTATGGACCGGGACAGTTATCAGCCCCAGCATTTT. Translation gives CASMDRDSYQPQHF.

CDR3 protein: CASSLIGTVNTEAFF. The CDR3 coding sequence is TGTGCCAGCAGTTTAATAGGGACGGTGAACACTGAAGCTTTCTTT. The rearrangement joins TRBV28 to TRBJ1-1; perhaps TRBD1 as D (5 bases). The germline V gene has CDR1 MDHEN and CDR2 SYDVKM. Trimming took 2 bases from V and 0 from J, leaving 10 bases between them. The CDR3 consists of 15 residues.

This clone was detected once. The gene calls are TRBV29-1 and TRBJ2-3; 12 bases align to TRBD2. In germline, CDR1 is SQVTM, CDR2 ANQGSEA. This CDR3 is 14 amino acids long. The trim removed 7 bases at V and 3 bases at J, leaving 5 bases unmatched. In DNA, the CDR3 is TGCAGCGCCCAGGGACTAGCGGGTACAGATACGCAGTATTTT. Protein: CSAQGLAGTDTQYF.

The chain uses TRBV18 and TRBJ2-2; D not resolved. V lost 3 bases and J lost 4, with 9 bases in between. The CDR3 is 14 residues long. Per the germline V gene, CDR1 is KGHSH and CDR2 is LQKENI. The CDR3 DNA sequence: TGTGCCAGCTCACCCTTGGTGGGCACCGGGGAGCTGTTTTTT. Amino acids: CASSPLVGTGELFF.

CDR3 DNA: TGTGCCAGCAGCGGTCAGGGGGCGGCCACTGAAGCTTTCTTT. It yields the protein CASSGQGAATEAFF. The chain couples TRBV7-2 to TRBJ1-1; 8 bases fit TRBD1. V dropped 5 bases and J dropped 4; count of bases not matched to a gene: 6. Germline V gene data show CDR1 as SGHTA and CDR2 as FQGNSA. The CDR3 runs 14 residues.

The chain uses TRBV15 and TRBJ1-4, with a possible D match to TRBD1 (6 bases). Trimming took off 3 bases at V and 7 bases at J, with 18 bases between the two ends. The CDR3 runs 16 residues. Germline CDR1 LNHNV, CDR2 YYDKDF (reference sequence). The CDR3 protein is CATSSRKGGAGEKLFF. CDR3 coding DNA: TGTGCCACCAGCAGCCGCAAAGGGGGGGCGGGTGAAAAACTGTTTTTT.

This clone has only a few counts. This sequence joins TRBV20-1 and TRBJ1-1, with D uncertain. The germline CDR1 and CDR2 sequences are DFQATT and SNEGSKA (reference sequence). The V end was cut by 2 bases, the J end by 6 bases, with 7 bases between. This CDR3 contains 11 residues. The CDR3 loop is CSARLVAEAFF. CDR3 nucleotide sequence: TGCAGTGCTAGATTGGTGGCTGAAGCTTTCTTT.

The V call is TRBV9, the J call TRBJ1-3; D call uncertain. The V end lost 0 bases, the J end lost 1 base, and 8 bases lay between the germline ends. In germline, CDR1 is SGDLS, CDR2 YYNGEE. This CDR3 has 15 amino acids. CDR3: CASSVGWDSGNTIYF. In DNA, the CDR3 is TGTGCCAGCAGCGTAGGTTGGGATTCTGGAAACACCATATATTTT.

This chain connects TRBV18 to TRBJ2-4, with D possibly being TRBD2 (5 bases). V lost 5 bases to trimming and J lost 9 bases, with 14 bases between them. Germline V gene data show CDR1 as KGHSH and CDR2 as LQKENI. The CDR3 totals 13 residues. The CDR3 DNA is TGTGCCAGCTCAACCGACGGTCGGGGCATTCAGTACTTC. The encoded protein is CASSTDGRGIQYF. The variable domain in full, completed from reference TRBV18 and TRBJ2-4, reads NAGVMQNPRHLVRRRGQEARLRCSPMKGHSHVYWYRQLPEEGLKFMVYLQKENIIDESGMPKERFSAEFPKEGPSILRIQQVVRGDSAAYFCASSTDGRGIQYFGAGTRLSVL.

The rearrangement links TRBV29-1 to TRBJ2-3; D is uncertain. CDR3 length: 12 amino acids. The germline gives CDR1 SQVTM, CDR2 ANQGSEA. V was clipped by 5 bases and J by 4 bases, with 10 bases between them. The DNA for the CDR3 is TGCAGCGTTAGGGTTGATGCAGATACGCAGTATTTT. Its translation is CSVRVDADTQYF.

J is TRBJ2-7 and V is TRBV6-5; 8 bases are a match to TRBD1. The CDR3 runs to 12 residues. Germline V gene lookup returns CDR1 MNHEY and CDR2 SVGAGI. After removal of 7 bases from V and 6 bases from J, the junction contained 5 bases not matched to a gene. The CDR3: CASTGGLGEQYF. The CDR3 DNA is TGTGCCAGCACAGGGGGCTTAGGCGAGCAGTACTTC.

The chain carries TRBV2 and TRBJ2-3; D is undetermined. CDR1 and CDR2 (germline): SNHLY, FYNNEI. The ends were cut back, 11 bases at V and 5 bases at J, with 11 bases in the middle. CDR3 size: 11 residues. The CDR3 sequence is CASSPQDTQYF. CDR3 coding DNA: TGTGCCTCCTCCCCACAAGATACGCAGTATTTT.

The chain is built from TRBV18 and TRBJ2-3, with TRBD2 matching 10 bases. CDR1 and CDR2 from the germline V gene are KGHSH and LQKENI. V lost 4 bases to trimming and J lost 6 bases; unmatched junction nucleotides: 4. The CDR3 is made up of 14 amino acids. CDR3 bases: TGTGCCAGCTCACTGCTAGCGGGAGCCGATACGCAGTATTTT. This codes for CASSLLAGADTQYF.

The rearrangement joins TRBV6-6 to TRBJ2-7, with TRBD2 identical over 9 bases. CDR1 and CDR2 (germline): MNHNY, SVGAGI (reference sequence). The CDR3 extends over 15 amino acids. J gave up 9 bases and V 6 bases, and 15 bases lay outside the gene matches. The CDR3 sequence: CASSPLAGVGSGQYF. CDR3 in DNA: TGTGCCAGCAGCCCCTTAGCGGGAGTGGGGTCCGGGCAGTACTTC.

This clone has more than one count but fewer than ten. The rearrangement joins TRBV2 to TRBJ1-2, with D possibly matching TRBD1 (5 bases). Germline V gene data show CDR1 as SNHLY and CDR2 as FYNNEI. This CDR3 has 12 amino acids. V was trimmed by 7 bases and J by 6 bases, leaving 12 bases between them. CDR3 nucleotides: TGTGCCAGCACGGGAGACAGTCATGGCTACACCTTC. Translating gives CASTGDSHGYTF.

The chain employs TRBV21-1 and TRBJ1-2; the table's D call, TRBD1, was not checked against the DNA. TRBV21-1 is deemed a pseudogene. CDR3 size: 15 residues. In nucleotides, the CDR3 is TGTGCCAGCATCCCGGGACATCCTTATGAAGATGGCTACACCTTC. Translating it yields CASIPGHPYEDGYTF.

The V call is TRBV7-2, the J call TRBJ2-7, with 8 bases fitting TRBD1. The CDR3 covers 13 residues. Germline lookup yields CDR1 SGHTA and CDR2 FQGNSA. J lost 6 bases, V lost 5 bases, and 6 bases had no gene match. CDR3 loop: CASSPDREREQYF. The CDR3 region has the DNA TGTGCCAGCAGCCCGGACAGGGAGCGCGAGCAGTACTTC.